Below are 18 T cell receptor beta chains sequenced from a single sample in a study of OX40 agonist ivuxolimab in advanced cancers. Data came from immunoSEQ multiplex PCR; TCRdb stores just in-frame clones and leaves some out. The top ten clones hold around 0.55% of a sample with 90,000 to 150,000 clones, around 87% of them seen once. Sequences were derived from CD4+ or CD8+ T cells sorted from blood, sampled in a trial of the OX40 agonist ivuxolimab. Receptors originate from an adult with an advanced solid tumor such as melanoma, head and neck, liver or kidney cancer.

Only a few counts were recorded for this clone. This chain uses TRBV5-1 with TRBJ1-6; a weak D match, TRBD1 (6 bases). Trimming shortened V by 3 bases and J by 8 bases, and 12 bases separated the two germline ends. Germline V gene lookup returns CDR1 SGHRS and CDR2 YFSETQ. There are 14 residues in the CDR3. The DNA of the CDR3 is TGCGCCAGCAGCTCTGGGCAGGGGCATTCACCCCTCCACTTT. Translating it yields CASSSGQGHSPLHF. Drawing the rest from reference TRBV5-1 and TRBJ1-6, the complete variable domain is KAGVTQTPRYLIKTRGQQVTLSCSPISGHRSVSWYQQTPGQGLQFLFEYFSETQRNKGNFPGRFSGRQFSNSRSEMNVSTLELGDSALYLCASSSGQGHSPLHFGNGTRLTVT.

The V call is TRBV7-9, the J call TRBJ2-1; D is perhaps TRBD1 or TRBD2 (5 bases each). CDR3 length: 16 amino acids. The germline V gene has CDR1 SEHNR and CDR2 FQNEAQ (reference sequence). V lost 4 bases, J lost 7 bases, and 20 bases lay in between. Here the CDR3 reads CASSWGTYGQGNEQFF. The CDR3, as DNA: TGTGCCAGCAGCTGGGGGACCTACGGGCAAGGGAATGAGCAGTTCTTC.

The V call is TRBV6-6, the J call TRBJ2-5, with 12 bases aligning to TRBD2. V gave up 6 bases and J gave up 7 bases; unmatched junction bases: 3. The CDR3 has 13 residues. The V gene's germline CDR1 is MNHNY and CDR2 SVGAGI (reference sequence). CDR3 in DNA: TGTGCCAGCAGCCCGACTAGCGGGGGGACCCAGTACTTC. It translates to CASSPTSGGTQYF.

This chain links TRBV7-3 with TRBJ2-2, with D perhaps matching TRBD1 (5 bases). V lost 7 bases, J lost 4 bases, and 13 bases lay in between. This CDR3 is 14 amino acids long. The germline CDR1 and CDR2 sequences are SGHTA and FQGTGA. CDR3 residues: CASMVGQGTGELFF. CDR3 coding DNA: TGTGCCAGCATGGTGGGGCAGGGCACCGGGGAGCTGTTTTTT. The full variable domain, rest sourced from reference TRBV7-3 and TRBJ2-2, is GAGVSQTPSNKVTEKGKYVELRCDPISGHTALYWYRQSLGQGPEFLIYFQGTGAADDSGLPNDRFFAVRPEGSVSTLKIQRTERGDSAVYLCASMVGQGTGELFFGEGSRLTVL.

The V gene is TRBV25-1, the J gene TRBJ2-3, with TRBD2 as a possible D gene (5 bases). The CDR3 totals 14 residues. The germline V and J ends were trimmed by 3 bases and 6 bases, with 13 bases remaining between them. Germline lookup yields CDR1 MGHDK and CDR2 SYGVNS. The CDR3 DNA follows: TGTGCCAGCAGTGAGCTTCGGTCGGGGGATACGCAGTATTTT. It translates to CASSELRSGDTQYF.

On this clone: The same CDR3 is also encoded by other DNA sequences in this sample. The chain combines TRBV5-1 with TRBJ1-6, with D unresolved. This CDR3 is 17 amino acids long. Trimming removed 0 bases from V and 0 bases from J, with 10 bases in between. The V gene's germline CDR1 is SGHRS and CDR2 YFSETQ. The CDR3 DNA sequence: TGCGCCAGCAGCTTGGGAACGGGGAGCTCCTATAATTCACCCCTCCACTTT. Residues: CASSLGTGSSYNSPLHF.

The chain uses TRBV6-1 and TRBJ2-7; 8 nucleotides match TRBD1. Germline V CDR1 and CDR2: MNHNS, SASEGT. The J segment lost 7 bases and the V segment lost 3 bases, leaving 17 bases of the junction unmatched. The CDR3 is made up of 17 amino acids. DNA for the CDR3: TGTGCCAGCAGTGACGGACAGGGAAGTAGTGGTGCTAGAGAGCAGTACTTC. This translates into CASSDGQGSSGAREQYF.

V gene TRBV18 combines with J gene TRBJ1-4; 10 bases line up with TRBD1. CDR1 and CDR2 from the germline V gene are KGHSH and LQKENI. With 1 base clipped from V and 7 bases from J, the junction kept 6 bases outside the gene matches. The CDR3 loop spans 16 amino acids. CDR3 in amino acids: CASSPRGQGGVEKLFF. The CDR3 region has the DNA TGTGCCAGCTCACCACGCGGACAGGGGGGTGTTGAAAAACTGTTTTTT.

This clone was counted a few times. V is TRBV19 and J is TRBJ2-6; tentatively, D is TRBD2 (5 bases). V dropped 0 bases and J dropped 1 base, with 7 bases sitting between them. The CDR3 covers 16 residues. Germline CDR1 reads LNHDA; CDR2 reads SQIVND (reference sequence). CDR3: CASSIDRESGANVLTF. The CDR3 region has the DNA TGTGCCAGTAGTATAGATCGGGAATCTGGGGCCAACGTCCTGACTTTC.

The chain joins TRBV10-3 to TRBJ2-3, with D possibly being TRBD1 or TRBD2 (5 bases each). V was shortened by 0 bases and J by 3 bases, with 7 bases between the two germline ends. CDR1 and CDR2 (germline): ENHRY, SYGVKD. CDR3 length: 14 residues. In nucleotides, the CDR3 is TGTGCCATCAGTGAGTCGAGGGGAACAGATACGCAGTATTTT. Translated: CAISESRGTDTQYF.

Turning to this clone: The same CDR3 can be traced to other DNA sequences in this sample. The chain has TRBV5-1 and TRBJ2-5, with D perhaps assigned TRBD1 or TRBD2 (5 bases each). V lost 0 bases to trimming and J lost 4 bases, with 7 bases between them. Germline V lookup: CDR1 SGHRS, CDR2 YFSETQ. This CDR3 region has 13 residues. The CDR3 sequence: CASSLGGRETQYF. The CDR3 nucleotides read TGCGCCAGCAGCTTGGGGGGGAGAGAGACCCAGTACTTC.

V is TRBV9 and J is TRBJ2-4, with unresolved D. The CDR3 runs to 14 residues. Looked up from germline, CDR1 is SGDLS and CDR2 is YYNGEE. V was cut by 2 bases and J by 5 bases, with 11 bases left in between. Written as DNA, the CDR3 is TGTGCCAGCAGCGTGCTTCCGGTCGAAAACATTCAGTACTTC. Translated: CASSVLPVENIQYF.

The gene calls are TRBV28 and TRBJ1-5; TRBD1 aligns across 7 bases. CDR1 and CDR2 (germline): MDHEN, SYDVKM. The CDR3 spans 16 residues. V shed 3 bases and J 0 bases; nucleotides not matched to a gene: 5. The CDR3 here is CASSLVGGYSNQPQHF. The CDR3 DNA follows: TGTGCCAGCAGTTTGGTAGGGGGCTATAGCAATCAGCCCCAGCATTTT.

Of note for this clone: The same CDR3 also results from other DNA sequences found in this sample. The chain employs TRBV28 and TRBJ1-1, with D hard to call. Germline CDR1 MDHEN, CDR2 SYDVKM. The CDR3 spans 13 residues. Trimming removed 5 bases at V and 2 bases at J, with 9 bases between. CDR3 sequence reads: CASSPLPNTEAFF. The CDR3 DNA is TGTGCCAGCAGTCCCTTACCCAACACTGAAGCTTTCTTT.

The chain couples TRBV15 to TRBJ1-6, with no clear D. Trimming cost V 3 bases and J 7 bases, with 4 bases left between them. This CDR3 has 12 amino acids. Germline assignment: CDR1 LNHNV and CDR2 YYDKDF (reference sequence). CDR3 sequence reads: CATSRHNSPLHF. CDR3 nucleotide sequence: TGTGCCACCAGCAGGCACAATTCACCCCTCCACTTT.

The CDR3: CASSQIEQGPWGYTF. The DNA for the CDR3 is TGTGCCAGCAGCCAAATCGAACAGGGCCCGTGGGGCTACACCTTC. The chain is built from TRBV7-2 and TRBJ1-2; D possibly corresponds to TRBD1 (6 bases). The CDR3 sequence is 15 residues long. Germline CDR1 reads SGHTA; CDR2 reads FQGNSA. The ends were cut back, 5 bases at V and 8 bases at J, with 21 bases in the middle.

In regard to this clone: This sample also contains other DNA sequences that code for the same CDR3. This sequence joins TRBV7-9 and TRBJ1-1, with D unclear. Germline CDR1 and CDR2: SEHNR and FQNEAQ (reference sequence). Deletions cut 1 base from V and 5 bases from J, with 11 bases between. The CDR3 has 14 amino acids. The CDR3 DNA sequence: TGTGCCAGCAGCTTAGTCGGCCGGAGGACTGAAGCTTTCTTT. Its translation is CASSLVGRRTEAFF.

The rearrangement joins TRBV11-3 to TRBJ2-7; D gene unclear. The length of the CDR3 is 12 residues. V lost 5 bases, J lost 6 bases, and 11 bases lay in between. Germline lookup yields CDR1 SGHNT and CDR2 YENEEA. CDR3 bases: TGTGCCAGCAGCCCCCCATCGGGCGAGCAGTACTTC. Its protein is CASSPPSGEQYF.